The table lists the clone carrying this TCR beta chain with a few counts. The V and J ends lost 8 bases and 4 bases respectively, with 13 bases between them. The CDR3 covers 13 residues. From germline, CDR1 is SNHLY and CDR2 FYNNEI. With iRepertoire HTBI primers and Arm-PCR of CDR3 regions, TCR beta libraries were built. TCRdb independently ran MiXCR on the multiplex PCR reads; one entry per CDR3 protein. Of 580,000 or so distinct CDR3 sequences in the sample, about 16% were seen once. The data originate from a study of regulatory T cells in long-lasting Graves disease. The time point was: newly diagnosed GD, antithyroid drugs for less than 3 months. PBMC-derived RNA was used for the TCR library. These records were also assigned to another study, of T cells in Graves' hyperthyroidism and ophthalmopathy.

V usage is TRBV2 and J usage is TRBJ2-3, with D possibly being TRBD1 or TRBD2 (5 bases each). Sample: peripheral blood mononuclear cells (PBMCs), taken at new diagnosis, from a patient treated with antithyroid drugs. The sequence was obtained from a man in his late teens or twenties with Graves disease. The CDR3: CASAGLGADTQYF. In nucleotides, the CDR3 is TGTGCCAGCGCCGGCCTGGGGGCAGATACGCAGTATTTT.